The 24 T cell receptor beta chains given below trace back to one sample, sequenced in a study of T cell repertoires in cytomegalovirus infection. What these receptors recognize is not known. TCRdb itself ran the reads through MiXCR, one entry per CDR3 protein. The sample consists of 600,000 to 700,000 distinct CDR3 sequences, around 31% of them appearing once. The starting material was cultured PBMCs, obtained from culture after CMV antigen stimulation. Every receptor here comes from a human donor in good health (CMV status not recorded). Some clones in this sample may be carry-over from other donors' samples.

The chain recombines TRBV2 with TRBJ2-7; 10 bases are a match to TRBD1. V was pared by 2 bases and J by 3 bases, with 7 bases of the junction left unmatched. Looked up from germline, CDR1 is SNHLY and CDR2 is FYNNEI. The CDR3 totals 16 residues. For the CDR3, the DNA is TGTGCCAGCAGTGAACCCCGGGACAGGGGCGGCTACGAGCAGTACTTC. Translation: CASSEPRDRGGYEQYF.

This chain uses TRBV2 with TRBJ2-1, with a tentative D call TRBD1 (6 bases). The germline V gene has CDR1 SNHLY and CDR2 FYNNEI. Trimming left V 3 bases short and J 9 bases short, with 18 bases between. The CDR3 runs 15 residues. As DNA, the CDR3 is TGTGCCAGCAGTGATGGGGGCTTGGGGGCAAGTGAGCAGTTCTTC. It is translated as CASSDGGLGASEQFF.

Details on this clonotype: A much larger clonotype is one base distant, so this may be a read error. The chain links TRBV20-1 to TRBJ2-5; D remains ambiguous. Deletions cut 4 bases from V and 5 bases from J, with 5 bases between. CDR3 length equals 10 residues. Germline CDR1 DFQATT, CDR2 SNEGSKA (reference sequence). In DNA form, the CDR3 reads TGCAGTGCTACAGAGGAGACCCAGTACTTC. It is translated as CSATEETQYF.

A note on this clonotype: A much larger clone sits a single nucleotide away, making a read error possible. The chain uses TRBV7-3 and TRBJ1-4; the match to TRBD1 covers 8 bases. CDR3 length equals 14 residues. The V segment lost 5 bases and the J segment 4 bases; nucleotides outside the gene matches: 3. CDR1 is SGHTA, CDR2 FQGTGA, per germline. The CDR3 DNA follows: TGTGCCAGCAGCCCGGGACAGGATAATGAAAAACTGTTTTTT. This codes for CASSPGQDNEKLFF.

This clonotype was found a few times. The V and J genes are TRBV2 and TRBJ1-2; weak D call: TRBD1 (5 bases). From germline, CDR1 is SNHLY and CDR2 FYNNEI. Trimming stripped 8 bases from V and 3 bases from J, with 16 bases between. CDR3 length: 14 amino acids. This CDR3 is CASLLTRVDYGYTF. The CDR3 DNA sequence: TGTGCCAGCCTGTTGACCAGGGTTGACTATGGCTACACCTTC.

V is TRBV7-8 and J is TRBJ2-3; TRBD2 is a possible D gene (5 bases). V gave up 1 base and J gave up 4 bases, with 9 bases separating them. Germline CDR1 is SGHVS and CDR2 is FQNEAQ. This CDR3 has 14 residues. The CDR3 protein is CASSLGTGSDTQYF. The DNA of the CDR3 is TGTGCCAGCAGCTTAGGAACGGGATCAGATACGCAGTATTTT.

The chain carries TRBV7-8 and TRBJ2-7; 9 positions agree with TRBD1. After removal of 7 bases from V and 2 bases from J, the junction contained 9 bases not matched to a gene. The CDR3 loop spans 15 amino acids. Per the germline V gene, CDR1 is SGHVS and CDR2 is FQNEAQ. The CDR3 DNA sequence: TGTGCCAGCACACCTGGGACAGGGAGAGCCTACGAGCAGTACTTC. This translates into CASTPGTGRAYEQYF.

The CDR3 coding sequence is TGTGCCAGCAGCCAAAGATCGGGGGGGGTCTACGAGCAGTACTTC. Translated: CASSQRSGGVYEQYF. V gene TRBV7-3 combines with J gene TRBJ2-7, with TRBD2 identical over 8 bases. Germline trimming cut 5 bases from V and 3 bases from J; bases unmatched to any gene: 9. CDR3 length equals 15 residues. CDR1 and CDR2 from the germline V gene are SGHTA and FQGTGA.

V and J are TRBV29-1 and TRBJ1-1; maybe TRBD1 (5 bases). V lost 2 bases, J lost 6 bases, and 16 bases lay in between. The V gene's germline CDR1 is SQVTM and CDR2 ANQGSEA. The CDR3 totals 14 residues. CDR3 loop: CSVEIGTMDPEAFF. In DNA, the CDR3 is TGCAGCGTTGAAATTGGGACGATGGATCCTGAAGCTTTCTTT.

This chain connects TRBV5-1 to TRBJ1-5; D is possibly TRBD1 (5 bases). Germline V gene sequence: CDR1 SGHRS, CDR2 YFSETQ. V shed 0 bases and J shed 3 bases, with 13 bases lying between them. The CDR3 spans 16 residues. CDR3: CASSLGLRGVNQPQHF. The CDR3, as DNA: TGCGCCAGCAGCTTGGGTCTCCGGGGGGTCAATCAGCCCCAGCATTTT.

Points on this clonotype: A much bigger clone sits one base away, suggesting this may be a read error. This rearrangement joins TRBV7-2 to TRBJ2-1; the match to TRBD2 covers 7 bases. The length of the CDR3 is 14 residues. In germline, CDR1 is SGHTA, CDR2 FQGNSA. The J segment lost 10 bases and the V segment lost 5 bases, leaving 11 bases of the junction unmatched. Here the CDR3 DNA reads TGTGCCAGCAGCCCCCAGCGGGGACCGAGGGAGCAGTTCTTC. It translates to CASSPQRGPREQFF.

The chain is built from TRBV12-3 or TRBV12-4 and TRBJ2-7; perhaps TRBD2 as D (5 bases). This CDR3 spans 15 amino acids. Trimming shortened V by 1 base and J by 7 bases, and 17 bases separated the two germline ends. CDR3 in amino acids: CASSLVASLSGEQYF. The CDR3 DNA sequence: TGTGCCAGCAGTTTAGTGGCGAGTCTCTCGGGGGAGCAGTACTTC.

V gene TRBV12-3 or TRBV12-4 combines with J gene TRBJ2-3; a possible D gene is TRBD2 (5 bases). Trimming stripped 6 bases from V and 0 bases from J, with 7 bases between. The CDR3 loop spans 13 amino acids. CDR3 in DNA: TGTGCCAGCAGGAGGGAAAGCACAGATACGCAGTATTTT. Protein product: CASRRESTDTQYF.

This clonotype was counted at least ten times. V is TRBV7-2 and J is TRBJ2-1; D is unclear. V lost 1 base, J lost 0 bases, and 22 bases lay in between. The V gene's germline CDR1 is SGHTA and CDR2 FQGNSA. CDR3 length: 20 residues. The CDR3 spells CASSLGRPRSWTNSYNEQFF. Here the CDR3 DNA reads TGTGCCAGCAGCTTAGGGCGCCCCCGGAGTTGGACCAACTCCTACAATGAGCAGTTCTTC.

The chain combines TRBV24-1 with TRBJ2-3; TRBD2 might be the D (6 bases). CDR1 KGHDR and CDR2 SFDVKD come from the germline V gene. The V gene lost 5 bases and the J gene lost 4 bases, with 12 bases spanning the gap. The CDR3 runs 14 residues. The CDR3 region is CATSASGPADTQYF. For the CDR3, the DNA is TGTGCCACCAGTGCAAGCGGGCCGGCAGATACGCAGTATTTT.

This clonotype has more than one count but fewer than ten. This sequence joins TRBV11-1 and TRBJ2-6; D is ambiguous. Germline V gives CDR1 SGHAT, CDR2 FQDESV (reference sequence). V gave up 5 bases and J gave up 2 bases, with 19 bases separating them. This CDR3 is 18 amino acids long. CDR3 DNA: TGTGCCAGCAGCCCACGTACGGTTATTGCCCCTGGGGCCAACGTCCTGACTTTC. It yields the protein CASSPRTVIAPGANVLTF.

This clonotype was seen only a few times. The chain couples TRBV6-5 to TRBJ1-1, with D possibly matching TRBD1 (5 bases). Germline V gene sequence: CDR1 MNHEY, CDR2 SVGAGI. This CDR3 has 14 residues. V shed 7 bases and J shed 2 bases, with 14 bases lying between them. The CDR3 is CASNRGVSNTEAFF. CDR3 nucleotides: TGTGCCAGCAACCGGGGGGTATCTAACACTGAAGCTTTCTTT.

The V and J genes are TRBV6-6 and TRBJ2-3; TRBD2 might be the D (5 bases). Germline CDR1 and CDR2: MNHNY and SVGAGI (reference sequence). Trimming left V 0 bases short and J 14 bases short, with 12 bases between. The CDR3 loop spans 12 amino acids. CDR3 DNA: TGTGCCAGCAGTTACTCTAACGGGGAGCTGTATTTT. This sequence encodes CASSYSNGELYF.

J is TRBJ2-6 and V is TRBV12-3 or TRBV12-4; TRBD2 matches 8 bases. The J segment lost 3 bases and the V segment lost 1 base, leaving 5 bases of the junction unmatched. The CDR3 is made up of 17 amino acids. DNA of the CDR3: TGTGCCAGCAGTTTAGGAGGCCTAGCGGGTGGGGCCAACGTCCTGACTTTC. Translated: CASSLGGLAGGANVLTF.

Only a few counts were recorded for this clonotype. This chain uses TRBV6-1 with TRBJ2-1; D may match TRBD1 or TRBD2 (5 bases each). The CDR3 is 14 residues long. Germline values: CDR1 MNHNS, CDR2 SASEGT. The V and J ends lost 6 bases and 6 bases respectively, with 15 bases between them. Here the CDR3 DNA reads TGTGCCAGCAGAGGGGAGTTTCGGGTCAATGAGCAGTTCTTC. This encodes CASRGEFRVNEQFF.

This clonotype came up a few times. V is TRBV7-2 and J is TRBJ2-1, with unresolved D. Germline loops: CDR1 SGHTA, CDR2 FQGNSA. The germline V and J ends were trimmed by 3 bases and 9 bases, with 9 bases remaining between them. CDR3 length equals 12 residues. Here the CDR3 DNA reads TGTGCCAGCAGCTTCGCTTACGGTGAGCAGTTCTTC. Its protein product is CASSFAYGEQFF.

The chain combines TRBV11-2 with TRBJ2-3; 7 bases are shared with TRBD1. V shed 4 bases, J shed 6 bases, and the junction held 19 bases outside the gene matches. CDR3 length: 18 amino acids. Germline lookup yields CDR1 SGHAT and CDR2 FQNNGV. The CDR3: CASSSPAADRRFLDTQYF. The DNA of the CDR3 is TGTGCCAGCAGCTCCCCCGCAGCGGACAGGCGGTTTTTGGATACGCAGTATTTT.

This chain connects TRBV6-1 to TRBJ2-7; a weak D match, TRBD2 (5 bases). V dropped 4 bases and J dropped 6 bases, with 10 bases sitting between them. Germline loops: CDR1 MNHNS, CDR2 SASEGT. The CDR3 spans 12 residues. Here the CDR3 reads CASSATRGEQYF. CDR3 DNA sequence: TGTGCCAGCAGTGCCACTAGAGGCGAGCAGTACTTC.

The chain uses TRBV7-2 and TRBJ1-5; D is perhaps TRBD1 (6 bases). CDR1 SGHTA and CDR2 FQGNSA come from the germline V gene. The CDR3 has 14 amino acids. Trimming took off 2 bases at V and 6 bases at J, with 11 bases between the two ends. This chain's CDR3 is CASSLFQDSQPQHF. As DNA, the CDR3 is TGTGCCAGCAGCTTATTCCAGGACAGTCAGCCCCAGCATTTT.